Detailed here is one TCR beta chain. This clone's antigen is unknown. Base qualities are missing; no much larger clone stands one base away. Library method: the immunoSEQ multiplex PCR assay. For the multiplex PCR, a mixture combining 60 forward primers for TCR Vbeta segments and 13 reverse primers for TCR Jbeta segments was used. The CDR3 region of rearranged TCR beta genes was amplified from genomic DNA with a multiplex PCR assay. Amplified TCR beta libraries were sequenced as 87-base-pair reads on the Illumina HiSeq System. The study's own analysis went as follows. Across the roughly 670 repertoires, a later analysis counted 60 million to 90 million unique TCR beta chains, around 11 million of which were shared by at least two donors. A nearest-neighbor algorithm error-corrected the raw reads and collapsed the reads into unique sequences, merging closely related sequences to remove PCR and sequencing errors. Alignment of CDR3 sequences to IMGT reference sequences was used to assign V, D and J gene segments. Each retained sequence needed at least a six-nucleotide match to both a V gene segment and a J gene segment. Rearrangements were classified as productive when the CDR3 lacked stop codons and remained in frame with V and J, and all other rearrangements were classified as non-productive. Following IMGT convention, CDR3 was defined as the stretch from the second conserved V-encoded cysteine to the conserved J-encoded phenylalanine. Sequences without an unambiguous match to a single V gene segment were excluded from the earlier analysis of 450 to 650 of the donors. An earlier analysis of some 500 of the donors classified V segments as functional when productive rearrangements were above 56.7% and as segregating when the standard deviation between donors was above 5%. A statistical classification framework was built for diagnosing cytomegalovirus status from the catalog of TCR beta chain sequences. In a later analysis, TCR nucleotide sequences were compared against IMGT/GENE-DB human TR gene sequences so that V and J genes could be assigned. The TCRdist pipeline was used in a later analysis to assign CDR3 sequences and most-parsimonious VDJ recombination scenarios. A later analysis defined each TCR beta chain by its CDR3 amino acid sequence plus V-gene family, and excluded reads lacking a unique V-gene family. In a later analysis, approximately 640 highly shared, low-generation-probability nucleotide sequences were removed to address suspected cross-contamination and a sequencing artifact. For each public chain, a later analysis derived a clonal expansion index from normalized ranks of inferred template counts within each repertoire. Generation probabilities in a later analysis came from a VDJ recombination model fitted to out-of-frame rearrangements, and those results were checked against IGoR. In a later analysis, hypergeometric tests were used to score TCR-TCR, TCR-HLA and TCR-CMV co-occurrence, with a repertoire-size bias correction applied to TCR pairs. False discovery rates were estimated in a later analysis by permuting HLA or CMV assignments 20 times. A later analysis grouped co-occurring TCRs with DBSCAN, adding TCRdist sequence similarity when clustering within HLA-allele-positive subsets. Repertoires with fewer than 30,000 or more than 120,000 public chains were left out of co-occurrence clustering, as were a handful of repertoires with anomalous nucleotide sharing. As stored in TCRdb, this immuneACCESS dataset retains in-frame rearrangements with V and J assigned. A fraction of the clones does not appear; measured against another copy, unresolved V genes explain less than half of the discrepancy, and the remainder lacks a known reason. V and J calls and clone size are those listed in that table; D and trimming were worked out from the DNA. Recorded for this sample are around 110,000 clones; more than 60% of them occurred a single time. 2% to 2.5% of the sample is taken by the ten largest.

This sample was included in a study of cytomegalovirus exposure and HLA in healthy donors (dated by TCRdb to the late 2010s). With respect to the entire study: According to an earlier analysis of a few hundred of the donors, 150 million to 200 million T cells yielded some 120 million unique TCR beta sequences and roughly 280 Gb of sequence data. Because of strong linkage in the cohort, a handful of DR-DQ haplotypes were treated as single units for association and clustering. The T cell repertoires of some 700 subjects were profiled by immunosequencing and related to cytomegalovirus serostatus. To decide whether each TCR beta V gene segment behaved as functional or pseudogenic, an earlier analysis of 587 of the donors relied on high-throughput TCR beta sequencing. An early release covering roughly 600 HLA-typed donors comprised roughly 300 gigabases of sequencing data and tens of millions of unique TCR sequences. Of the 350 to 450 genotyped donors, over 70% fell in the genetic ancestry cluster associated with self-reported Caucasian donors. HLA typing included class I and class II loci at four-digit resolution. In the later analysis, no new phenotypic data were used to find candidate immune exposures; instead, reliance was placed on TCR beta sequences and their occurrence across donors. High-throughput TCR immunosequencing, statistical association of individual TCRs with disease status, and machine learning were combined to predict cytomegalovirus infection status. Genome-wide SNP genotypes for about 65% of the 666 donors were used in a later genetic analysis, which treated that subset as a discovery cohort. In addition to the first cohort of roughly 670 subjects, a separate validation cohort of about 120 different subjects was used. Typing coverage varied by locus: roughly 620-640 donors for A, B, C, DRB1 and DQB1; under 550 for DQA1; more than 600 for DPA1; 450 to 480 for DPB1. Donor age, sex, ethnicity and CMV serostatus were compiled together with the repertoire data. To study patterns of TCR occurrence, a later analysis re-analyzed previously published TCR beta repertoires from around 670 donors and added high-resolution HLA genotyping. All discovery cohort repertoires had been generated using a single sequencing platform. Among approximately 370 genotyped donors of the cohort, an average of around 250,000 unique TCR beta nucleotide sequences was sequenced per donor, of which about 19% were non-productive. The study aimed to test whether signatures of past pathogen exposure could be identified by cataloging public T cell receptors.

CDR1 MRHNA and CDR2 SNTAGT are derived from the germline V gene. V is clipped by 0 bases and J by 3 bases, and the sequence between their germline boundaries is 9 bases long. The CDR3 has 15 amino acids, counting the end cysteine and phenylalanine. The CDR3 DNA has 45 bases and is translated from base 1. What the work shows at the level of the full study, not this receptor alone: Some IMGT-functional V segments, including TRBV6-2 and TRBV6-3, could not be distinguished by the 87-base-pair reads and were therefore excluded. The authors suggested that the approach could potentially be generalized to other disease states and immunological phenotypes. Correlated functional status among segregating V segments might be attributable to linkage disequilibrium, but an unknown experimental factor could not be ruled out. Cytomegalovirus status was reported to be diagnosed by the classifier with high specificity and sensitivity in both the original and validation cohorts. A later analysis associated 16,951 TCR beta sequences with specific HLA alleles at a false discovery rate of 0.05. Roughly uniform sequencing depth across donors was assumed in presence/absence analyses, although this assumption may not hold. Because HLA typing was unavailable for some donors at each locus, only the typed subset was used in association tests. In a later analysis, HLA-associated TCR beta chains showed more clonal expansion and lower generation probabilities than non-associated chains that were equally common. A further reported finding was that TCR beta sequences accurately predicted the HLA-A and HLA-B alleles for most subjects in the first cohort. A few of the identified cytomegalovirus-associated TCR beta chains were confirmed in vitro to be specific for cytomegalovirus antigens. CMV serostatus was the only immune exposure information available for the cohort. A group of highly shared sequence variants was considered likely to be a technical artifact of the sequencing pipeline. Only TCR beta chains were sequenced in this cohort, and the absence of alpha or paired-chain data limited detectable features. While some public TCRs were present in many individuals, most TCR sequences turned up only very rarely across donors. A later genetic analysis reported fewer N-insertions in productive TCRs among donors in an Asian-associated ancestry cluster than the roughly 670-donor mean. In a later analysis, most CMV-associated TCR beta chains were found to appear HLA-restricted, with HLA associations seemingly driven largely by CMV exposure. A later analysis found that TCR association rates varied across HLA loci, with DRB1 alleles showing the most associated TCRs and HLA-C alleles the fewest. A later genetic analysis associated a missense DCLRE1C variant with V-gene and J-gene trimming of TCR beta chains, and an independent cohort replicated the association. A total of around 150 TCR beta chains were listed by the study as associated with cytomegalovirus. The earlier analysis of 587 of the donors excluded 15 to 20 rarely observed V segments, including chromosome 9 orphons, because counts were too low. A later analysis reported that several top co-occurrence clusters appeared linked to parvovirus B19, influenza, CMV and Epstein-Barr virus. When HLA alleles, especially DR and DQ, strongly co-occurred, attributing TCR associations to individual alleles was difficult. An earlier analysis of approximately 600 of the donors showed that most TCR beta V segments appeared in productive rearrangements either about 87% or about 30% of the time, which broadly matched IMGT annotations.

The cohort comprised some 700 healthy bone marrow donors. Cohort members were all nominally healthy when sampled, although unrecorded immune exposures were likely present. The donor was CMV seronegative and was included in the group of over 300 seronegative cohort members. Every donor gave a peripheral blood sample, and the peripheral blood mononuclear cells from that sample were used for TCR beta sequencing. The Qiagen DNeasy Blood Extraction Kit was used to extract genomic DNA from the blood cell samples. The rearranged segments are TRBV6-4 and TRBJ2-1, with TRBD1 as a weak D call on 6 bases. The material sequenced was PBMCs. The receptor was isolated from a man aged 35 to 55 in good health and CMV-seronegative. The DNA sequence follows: TGTGCCAGCAGTGACTCGGGGACAAGCTACAATGAGCAGTTCTTC. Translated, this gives CASSDSGTSYNEQFF.